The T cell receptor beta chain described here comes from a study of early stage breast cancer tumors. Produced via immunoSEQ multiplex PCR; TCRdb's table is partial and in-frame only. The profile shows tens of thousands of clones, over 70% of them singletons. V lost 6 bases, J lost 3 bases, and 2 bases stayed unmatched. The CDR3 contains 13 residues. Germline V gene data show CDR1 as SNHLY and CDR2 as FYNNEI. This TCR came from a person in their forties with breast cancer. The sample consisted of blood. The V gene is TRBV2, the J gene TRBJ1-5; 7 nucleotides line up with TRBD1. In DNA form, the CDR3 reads TGTGCCAGCAGCGGACAGGTCAATCAGCCCCAGCATTTT. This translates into CASSGQVNQPQHF.